This T cell receptor (beta chain) originates from a study of blood T cells in healthy people across ages. It was with a sample-barcoded 5' primer and a J-beta primer mix that a second PCR of roughly 7 to 12 cycles was run. Unique molecular identifiers of 12 random nucleotides labeled each cDNA. TCRdb itself ran the 5' RACE reads through MiXCR, one entry per CDR3 protein. The table includes around 1,500,000 distinct CDR3 sequences, 28% detected once. Germline V gene lookup returns CDR1 SGHRS and CDR2 YFSETQ. The CDR3 consists of 14 residues. Each sample had at least 6.5 million PBMCs isolated. This TCR came from a woman between 25 and 40 years old in good health. V is TRBV5-1 and J is TRBJ2-7; weak D call: TRBD2 (6 bases). The last part of the DNA fits TRBJ2-5 better; the J call may be wrong. Sequenced input: blood. The CDR3 loop reads CASSATSAAETQYF. For the CDR3, the DNA is TGCGCCAGCAGCGCGACTAGTGCGGCTGAGACCCAGTACTTC.